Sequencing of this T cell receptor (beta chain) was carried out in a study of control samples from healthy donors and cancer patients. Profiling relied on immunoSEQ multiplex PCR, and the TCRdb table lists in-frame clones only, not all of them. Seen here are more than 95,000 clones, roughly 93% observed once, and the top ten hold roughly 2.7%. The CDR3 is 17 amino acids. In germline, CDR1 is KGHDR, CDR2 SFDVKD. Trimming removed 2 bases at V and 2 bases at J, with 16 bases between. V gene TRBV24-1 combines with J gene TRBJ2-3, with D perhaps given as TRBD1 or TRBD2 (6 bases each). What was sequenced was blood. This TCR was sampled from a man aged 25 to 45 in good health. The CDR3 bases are TGTGCCACCAGTGATTACAGGCCCGGGGGCACCACAGATACGCAGTATTTT. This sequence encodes CATSDYRPGGTTDTQYF.